One sample yielded the 6 T cell receptor beta chains listed below, sequenced in a study of CD8 T cells in Susac syndrome (dated by TCRdb to between 2018 and 2021). The method behind the library was the immunoSEQ multiplex PCR assay. RNA was extracted with the RNeasy kit and roughly 0.45 to 1 ug was reverse transcribed using random hexamers. TCRdb's own reprocessing of the public reads used fastp at Q25 and MiXCR and kept productive beta chains. Rows with a matching CDR3 protein are joined into one entry that keeps the most common DNA and genes. Present in this sample are approximately 210,000 distinct CDR3 sequences, about 94% of which were seen just once. The top ten hold about 0.14% of the sample. Sequenced input: CD4+ T cells from PBMCs. The receptors shown here come from a human donor with Susac syndrome.

The chain has TRBV7-2 and TRBJ1-1, with a possible D match to TRBD1 (5 bases). Germline loops: CDR1 SGHTA, CDR2 FQGNSA. The CDR3 is 16 amino acids. Trimming removed 1 base from V and 0 bases from J, with 12 bases in between. As DNA, the CDR3 is TGTGCCAGCAGCTTAGAAGGAGGCAGGGTGAACACTGAAGCTTTCTTT. It codes for CASSLEGGRVNTEAFF. The variable domain in full, with the rest retrieved from reference TRBV7-2 and TRBJ1-1, is GAGVSQSPSNKVTEKGKDVELRCDPISGHTALYWYRQSLGQGLEFLIYFQGNSAPDKSGLPSDRFSAERTGGSVSTLTIQRTQQEDSAVYLCASSLEGGRVNTEAFFGQGTRLTVV.

The chain combines TRBV5-8 with TRBJ1-5; D possibly corresponds to TRBD1 (5 bases). CDR1 SGHTS and CDR2 YDEGEE come from the germline V gene. V lost 6 bases to trimming and J lost 0 bases, with 19 bases between them. There are 17 residues in the CDR3. The DNA for the CDR3 is TGTGCCAGCACCTCTGGGGCAGAGGGTTATAGCAATCAGCCCCAGCATTTT. As protein: CASTSGAEGYSNQPQHF.

The chain combines TRBV30 with TRBJ1-5, with D possibly TRBD1 on 5 matching bases. V was trimmed by 3 bases and J by 4 bases, leaving 10 bases between them. This CDR3 region has 13 residues. CDR1 is GTSNPN, CDR2 SVGIG, per germline (reference sequence). CDR3 amino acids: CAWSQGENQPQHF. As DNA, the CDR3 is TGTGCCTGGAGCCAGGGAGAGAATCAGCCCCAGCATTTT.

The chain links TRBV30 to TRBJ1-2; 8 bases agree with TRBD1. The CDR3 covers 12 residues. Trimming removed 2 bases from V and 7 bases from J; junction bases left unmatched: 3. Germline V gene sequence: CDR1 GTSNPN, CDR2 SVGIG (reference sequence). CDR3 bases: TGTGCCTGGAGTTTGGACAGGGCTGGCTACACCTTC. This sequence encodes CAWSLDRAGYTF.

The chain joins TRBV19 to TRBJ2-2; D possibly corresponds to TRBD2 (5 bases). Trimming pared 3 bases from V and 4 bases from J, leaving 12 bases between. Germline loops: CDR1 LNHDA, CDR2 SQIVND (reference sequence). This CDR3 comprises 15 residues. This CDR3 reads CASSIRGVATGELFF. DNA for the CDR3: TGTGCCAGTAGTATCCGGGGTGTCGCCACCGGGGAGCTGTTTTTT.

The DNA of the CDR3 is TGTGCCAGCAGTGAATTAGACAGTGAAAATTCACCCCTCCACTTT. Translated, it gives CASSELDSENSPLHF. V usage is TRBV25-1 and J usage is TRBJ1-6, with D possibly being TRBD1 (5 bases). Germline assignment: CDR1 MGHDK and CDR2 SYGVNS. V was shortened by 1 base and J by 7 bases, with 11 bases between the two germline ends. CDR3 length: 15 amino acids.